The 15 T cell receptor beta chains listed next were all sequenced from one sample in a study of blood T cells in healthy people across ages. The authors ran a second PCR of about 6 to 11 cycles using a sample-barcoded 5' primer and a J-beta primer mix. A single record per CDR3 protein comes from TCRdb applying MiXCR to the 5' RACE reads. Of about 830,000 distinct CDR3 sequences in the sample, 58% were seen once. The sample consisted of blood. The receptors were sampled from a man aged 25-45 years in good health.

This clonotype turned up a few times. V and J are TRBV20-1 and TRBJ2-7, with D unresolved. The length of the CDR3 is 14 residues. Trimming took off 6 bases at V and 3 bases at J, with 18 bases between the two ends. Germline V gene sequence: CDR1 DFQATT, CDR2 SNEGSKA (reference sequence). This chain's CDR3 is CSARNLPGFYEQYF. Written as DNA, the CDR3 is TGCAGTGCGAGAAATCTCCCCGGATTCTACGAGCAGTACTTC.

On this clonotype: A read error may produce the germline difference seen at one junction end. The chain carries TRBV4-1 and TRBJ2-1, with D unresolved. The CDR3 length is 13 residues. The V gene's germline CDR1 is MGHRA and CDR2 YSYEKL. The CDR3 DNA reads as TGCGCCAGTAGCCCCGTGCTCGGTGGTGAGCAGTTCTTC. As protein: CASSPVLGGEQFF.

The chain employs TRBV6-1 and TRBJ2-1; 9 nucleotides line up with TRBD2. Per germline, CDR1 MNHNS and CDR2 SASEGT. Trimming cost V 3 bases and J 2 bases; bases outside gene matches: 5. The CDR3 is made up of 16 amino acids. The CDR3 protein is CASSDLAGRTYNEQFF. The CDR3 DNA reads TGTGCCAGCAGTGATCTAGCGGGGAGGACCTACAATGAGCAGTTCTTC.

In this sample, this clonotype turned up a few times. This rearrangement joins TRBV2 to TRBJ1-6; 9 bases align to TRBD1. J was trimmed by 8 bases and V by 8 bases; bases with no gene match: 7. The germline gives CDR1 SNHLY, CDR2 FYNNEI. This CDR3 is built from 14 residues. In DNA form, the CDR3 reads TGTGCCAGCGGGAGCGACAGGGGGTATTCACCCCTCCACTTT. It codes for CASGSDRGYSPLHF. The whole variable domain, filled in from reference TRBV2 and TRBJ1-6, reads EPEVTQTPSHQVTQMGQEVILRCVPISNHLYFYWYRQILGQKVEFLVSFYNNEISEKSEIFDDQFSVERPDGSNFTLKIRSTKLEDSAMYFCASGSDRGYSPLHFGNGTRLTVT.

This chain joins TRBV27 and TRBJ2-6, with D perhaps TRBD1 (6 bases). This CDR3 has 17 residues. Germline loops: CDR1 MNHEY, CDR2 SMNVEV (reference sequence). V lost 5 bases to trimming and J lost 2 bases, with 16 bases between them. In nucleotides, the CDR3 is TGTGCCAGCAGTACAATCCATACAGGGCCTGGGGCCAACGTCCTGACTTTC. Translating it yields CASSTIHTGPGANVLTF.

The V call is TRBV7-2, the J call TRBJ2-7, with TRBD2 matching 8 bases. Losses at the gene ends were 3 bases for V and 2 bases for J; bases not matched to a gene: 6. The germline CDR1 and CDR2 sequences are SGHTA and FQGNSA. This CDR3 contains 15 residues. The CDR3 protein is CASSFIAGGTYEQYF. CDR3 nucleotide sequence: TGTGCCAGCAGCTTTATCGCGGGAGGAACCTACGAGCAGTACTTC.

The J gene is TRBJ2-7, the V gene TRBV6-6; unclear D gene. CDR3 length equals 15 residues. Germline V gene sequence: CDR1 MNHNY, CDR2 SVGAGI (reference sequence). V lost 4 bases and J lost 1, with 14 bases in between. In DNA form, the CDR3 reads TGTGCCAGCAGTTCCCCCTTCGGCGGATCCTACGAGCAGTACTTC. Protein product: CASSSPFGGSYEQYF.

A few counts support this clonotype. The chain links TRBV13 to TRBJ2-5, with 7 bases matching TRBD2. The germline V gene encodes CDR1 PRHDT and CDR2 FYEKMQ (reference sequence). V lost 1 base and J lost 2; bases outside the gene matches: 7. The CDR3 has 16 amino acids. CDR3 protein: CASSLVSSGGQETQYF. In DNA, the CDR3 is TGTGCCAGCAGCTTAGTGTCTAGCGGAGGGCAAGAGACCCAGTACTTC.

This clonotype was detected only a few times. The rearrangement links TRBV7-6 to TRBJ2-3; D not resolved. The CDR3 is made up of 15 amino acids. V was pared by 3 bases and J by 5 bases, with 15 bases between. Germline assignment: CDR1 SGHVS and CDR2 FNYEAQ. CDR3 DNA: TGTGCCAGCAGCTTTATAACCGGTTCTCTAGATACGCAGTATTTT. It translates to CASSFITGSLDTQYF.

This chain's CDR3 is CASSGLGYNEQFF. The CDR3 coding sequence is TGTGCCAGCAGCGGACTAGGGTACAATGAGCAGTTCTTC. The V and J genes are TRBV27 and TRBJ2-1; 7 bases map to TRBD2. Germline CDR1 is MNHEY and CDR2 is SMNVEV (reference sequence). This CDR3 spans 13 amino acids. With V trimmed by 6 bases and J by 4 bases, 3 bases remained unmatched.

V is TRBV11-2 and J is TRBJ2-1; 15 nucleotides line up with TRBD2. V lost 5 bases and J lost 7; bases outside the gene matches: 6. This CDR3 is 16 amino acids long. Germline CDR1 and CDR2: SGHAT and FQNNGV. The CDR3 reads CASSPSGTSGRNEQFF. The CDR3, as DNA: TGTGCCAGCAGCCCATCCGGGACTAGCGGGAGGAATGAGCAGTTCTTC.

The rearrangement links TRBV4-3 to TRBJ2-3; D is uncertain. CDR3 length: 14 amino acids. Germline V gives CDR1 LGHNA, CDR2 YSLEER. V lost 2 bases, J lost 5 bases, and 11 bases lay in between. The CDR3 nucleotides read TGCGCCAGCAGCCAATCTCAGGTCCGAGATACGCAGTATTTT. Translated, it gives CASSQSQVRDTQYF.

The chain links TRBV7-2 to TRBJ2-7; 7 nucleotides match TRBD2. Per the germline V gene, CDR1 is SGHTA and CDR2 is FQGNSA. V was clipped by 6 bases and J by 3 bases; unmatched bases: 8. This CDR3 region has 14 residues. CDR3 protein: CASSHRAGDYEQYF. The CDR3 region has the DNA TGTGCCAGCAGTCATCGGGCGGGAGACTACGAGCAGTACTTC.

This chain uses TRBV7-2 with TRBJ1-2, with TRBD1 matching over 8 bases. Germline V gene data show CDR1 as SGHTA and CDR2 as FQGNSA. The CDR3 is 14 residues long. The trim removed 5 bases at V and 5 bases at J, leaving 7 bases unmatched. The CDR3 nucleotides are TGTGCCAGCAGCCCGCATCGGACAGGGTATGGCTACACCTTC. It specifies CASSPHRTGYGYTF. The full variable domain, rest sourced from reference TRBV7-2 and TRBJ1-2, is GAGVSQSPSNKVTEKGKDVELRCDPISGHTALYWYRQSLGQGLEFLIYFQGNSAPDKSGLPSDRFSAERTGGSVSTLTIQRTQQEDSAVYLCASSPHRTGYGYTFGSGTRLTVV.

The rearrangement uses TRBV20-1 and TRBJ2-7; TRBD2 matches 12 bases. Losses at the gene ends were 3 bases for V and 3 bases for J; bases not matched to a gene: 15. From germline, CDR1 is DFQATT and CDR2 SNEGSKA (reference sequence). There are 18 residues in the CDR3. CDR3 in DNA: TGCAGTGCTAGGAAGAGACTAGCGGGAGCGAGGAAAAACTACGAGCAGTACTTC. It yields the protein CSARKRLAGARKNYEQYF.